The T cell receptor beta chain under discussion was sequenced for a study of cytomegalovirus exposure and HLA in healthy donors. V lost 4 bases to trimming and J lost 2 bases; unmatched junction nucleotides: 7. CDR3 length: 15 amino acids. Germline CDR1 reads SGHDT; CDR2 reads YYEEEE. This clone was observed a few times. A multiplex PCR was run with 60 Vbeta primers and 13 Jbeta primers. TCRdb keeps only in-frame clones here, not all; method: immunoSEQ multiplex PCR. Of roughly 110,000 clones in the sample, 70% were seen once. This clonotype was obtained from a man aged 25 to 40 in good health and CMV-seropositive. The sequencing sample was made of PBMCs. The chain recombines TRBV5-6 with TRBJ2-7; 9 nucleotides line up with TRBD1. The CDR3 DNA reads as TGTGCCAGCAGCCTAACGACAGGGGGACCCTACGAGCAGTACTTC. It specifies CASSLTTGGPYEQYF.